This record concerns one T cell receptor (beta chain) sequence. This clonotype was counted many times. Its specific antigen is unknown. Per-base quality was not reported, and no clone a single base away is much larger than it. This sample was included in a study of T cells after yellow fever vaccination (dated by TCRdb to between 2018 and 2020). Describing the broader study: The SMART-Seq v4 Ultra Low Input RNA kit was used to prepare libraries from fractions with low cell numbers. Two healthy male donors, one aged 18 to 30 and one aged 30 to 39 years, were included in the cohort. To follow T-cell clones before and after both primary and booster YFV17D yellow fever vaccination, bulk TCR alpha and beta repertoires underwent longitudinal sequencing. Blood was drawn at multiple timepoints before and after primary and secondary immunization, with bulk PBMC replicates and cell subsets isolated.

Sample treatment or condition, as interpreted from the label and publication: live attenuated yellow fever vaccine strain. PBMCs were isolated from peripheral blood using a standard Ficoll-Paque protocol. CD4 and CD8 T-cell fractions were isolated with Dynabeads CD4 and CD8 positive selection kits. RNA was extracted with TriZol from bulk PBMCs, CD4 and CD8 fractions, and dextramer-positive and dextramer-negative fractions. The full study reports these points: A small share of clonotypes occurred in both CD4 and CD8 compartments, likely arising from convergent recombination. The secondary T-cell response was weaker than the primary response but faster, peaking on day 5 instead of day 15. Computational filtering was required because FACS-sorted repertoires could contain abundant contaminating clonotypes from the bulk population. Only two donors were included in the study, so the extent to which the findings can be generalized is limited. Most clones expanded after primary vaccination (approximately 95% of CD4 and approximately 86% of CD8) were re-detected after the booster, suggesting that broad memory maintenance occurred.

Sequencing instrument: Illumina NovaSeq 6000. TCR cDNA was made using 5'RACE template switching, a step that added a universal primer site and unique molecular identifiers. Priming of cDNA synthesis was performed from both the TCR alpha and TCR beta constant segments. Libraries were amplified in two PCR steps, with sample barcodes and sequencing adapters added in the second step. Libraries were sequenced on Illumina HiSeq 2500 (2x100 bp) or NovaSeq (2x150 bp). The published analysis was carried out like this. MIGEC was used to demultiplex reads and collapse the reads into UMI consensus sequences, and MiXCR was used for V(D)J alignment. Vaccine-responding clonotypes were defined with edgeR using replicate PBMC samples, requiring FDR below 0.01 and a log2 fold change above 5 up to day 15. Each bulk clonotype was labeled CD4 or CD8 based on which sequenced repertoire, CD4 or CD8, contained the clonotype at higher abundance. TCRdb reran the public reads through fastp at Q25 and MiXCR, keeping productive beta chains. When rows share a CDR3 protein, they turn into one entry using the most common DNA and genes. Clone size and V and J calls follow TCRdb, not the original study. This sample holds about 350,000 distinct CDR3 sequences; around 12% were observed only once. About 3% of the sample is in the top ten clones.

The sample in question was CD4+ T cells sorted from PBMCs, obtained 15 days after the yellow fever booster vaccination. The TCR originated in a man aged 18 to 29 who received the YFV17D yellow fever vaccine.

The nucleotide sequence reads as follows: TGTGCCATCAAGGGGACGGCCCAAGAGACCCAGTACTTC. Its translation is CAIKGTAQETQYF. The V gene is TRBV10-3 and the J gene is TRBJ2-5; the D region is possibly TRBD1 or TRBD2, each matching across 5 bases. V is pared back by 7 bases and J by 1 base, with 10 bases lying between the germline termini. The germline V gene encodes CDR1 ENHRY and CDR2 SYGVKD. There are 13 amino acids in the CDR3, from cysteine to phenylalanine inclusive. This entry keeps only the CDR3 DNA: 39 bases, framed from base 1.